The TCR beta chain under discussion was sequenced for a study of control samples from healthy donors and cancer patients. The CDR3 spans 13 residues. V lost 4 bases and J lost 4, with 11 bases in between. TCRdb's copy holds only in-frame clones and misses some; the assay was immunoSEQ multiplex PCR. There are over 90,000 clones in the sample; around 89% occur only once, and 15% to 20% lies in the top ten. This chain joins TRBV23-1 and TRBJ2-7, with a possible D match to TRBD1 (5 bases). Being an ORF, TRBV23-1 has a function that is uncertain. The sequenced sample consisted of PBMCs. This clonotype was obtained from a man aged 55-75 years with lung cancer. This chain's CDR3 is CASSPQAGYEQYV. The CDR3 DNA is TGCGCCAGCAGTCCACAGGCTGGGTACGAGCAGTACGTC.